This is a list of T cell receptor beta chains from one sample in a study of vaccination and CD4 T cells after COVID-19. MiXCR, run by TCRdb on the PCR reads, gives a single entry per CDR3 protein. Of more than 15,000 distinct CDR3 sequences listed, about 50% are singletons. These receptors have no identified antigens. The sample comprised CD4+ T cells from blood, cultured in vitro. Receptor source: a human donor who had recovered from COVID-19. Both conserved end residues are part of each CDR3. D genes are given only for firm matches. Clone size appears in some rows only: once, few, many, or a class for an expanded clone.

>TRBD2|TRBV27|TRBJ2-1|NA
TGTGCCAGCAGCTTTCAGGGTAGCGGGGGGAGTGAGCAGTTCTTC
CASSFQGSGGSEQFF
>NA|TRBV5-8|TRBJ1-5|NA
TGTGCCAGCAGCCCAGGAGGCCATAGCAATCAGCCCCAGCATTTT
CASSPGGHSNQPQHF
>TRBD1|TRBV2|TRBJ1-6|once
TGTGCCAGCAGTGACAGGACAGGGAATAATTCACCCCTCCACTTT
CASSDRTGNNSPLHF
>TRBD2|TRBV20-1|TRBJ2-7|NA
TGCAGTGCTAGATTGGCGGGAGGGTCCTACGAGCAGTACTTC
CSARLAGGSYEQYF
>NA|TRBV7-2|TRBJ2-2|NA
TGTGCCAGCAGCTTAATGGGGAGGACAGTGAACACCGGGGAGCTGTTTTTT
CASSLMGRTVNTGELFF
>TRBD1|TRBV15|TRBJ1-4|NA
TGTGCCACCAGCAGAGCGACAGGGAGTAGAGAAAAACTGTTTTTT
CATSRATGSREKLFF
>NA|TRBV20-1|TRBJ1-5|few
TGCAGTGCTCTTCTTCCCCAGGGACTCAATCAGCCCCAGCATTTT
CSALLPQGLNQPQHF
>NA|TRBV6-4|TRBJ1-5|NA
TGTGCCACCAGTCGGGGGGAAGGTCAGCCCCAGCATTTT
CATSRGEGQPQHF
>TRBD2|TRBV20-1|TRBJ2-1|NA
TGCAGTGCTAGAGACCCAGCGGGAGGGAATGAGCAGTTCTTC
CSARDPAGGNEQFF
>NA|TRBV27|TRBJ1-2|NA
TGTGCCAGCAGTTTGGGGCATAACTATGGCTACACCTTC
CASSLGHNYGYTF
>NA|TRBV2|TRBJ1-5|few
TGTGCCAGCATTGGACAGTTGAATCAGCCCCAGCATTTT
CASIGQLNQPQHF
>NA|TRBV19|TRBJ1-5|NA
TGTGCCAGTAGTATGACAGCAATTTATAGCAATCAGCCCCAGCATTTT
CASSMTAIYSNQPQHF
>NA|TRBV7-7|TRBJ2-7|NA
TGTGCCAGCAGCCCGATAACGGGAGCCTACGAGCAGTACTTC
CASSPITGAYEQYF
>NA|TRBV6-1|TRBJ1-2|few
TGTGCCAGCAACACCGGGACCAACTATGGCTACGCCTTC
CASNTGTNYGYAF
>TRBD2|TRBV28|TRBJ2-2|NA
TGTGCCAGCAGCGCTCCGGGACTAGCGATCACCGGGGAGCTGTTTTTT
CASSAPGLAITGELFF
>TRBD1|TRBV20-1|TRBJ1-1|few
TGCAGTGCTAGAGATCCCAGGGGGCTCGAAGCTTTCTTT
CSARDPRGLEAFF
>TRBD1|TRBV12-3/TRBV12-4|TRBJ2-2|NA
TGTGCCAGCAGTCTTAAGACAGGGGGCGGCACCGGGGAGCTGTTTTTT
CASSLKTGGGTGELFF
>TRBD2|TRBV3-1|TRBJ2-3|NA
TGTGCCAGCAGCCAAGAGGGACTAGATTCAAATACGCAGTATTTT
CASSQEGLDSNTQYF
>NA|TRBV11-2|TRBJ1-1|NA
TGTGCCAGCAGCCAAGACGGGGAAAGAATTGTCACTGAAGCTTTCTTT
CASSQDGERIVTEAFF
>TRBD2|TRBV7-2|TRBJ2-3|few
TGTGCCAGCAGCTTATCCCTAGCGGGGGGGTCAGATACGCAGTATTTT
CASSLSLAGGSDTQYF
>NA|TRBV20-1|TRBJ2-3|NA
TGCAGTGCCCAACCCTCCCGGGCCAGAGAGACAGATACGCAGTATTTT
CSAQPSRARETDTQYF
>NA|TRBV6-4|TRBJ1-2|NA
TGTGCCAGCAGTGACAGACTGGGGGCATTCGATGGCTACACCTTC
CASSDRLGAFDGYTF
>NA|TRBV15|TRBJ1-5|few
TGTGCCACCAGCAGAGATCTTAGCAATCAGCCCCAGCATTTT
CATSRDLSNQPQHF
>NA|TRBV6-5|TRBJ2-3|few
TGTGCCAGCAGTTACGGGGATACTAGCACAGATACGCAGTATTTT
CASSYGDTSTDTQYF
>NA|TRBV6-1|TRBJ1-6|NA
TGTGCCAGCAGCCGGACCGACTTTAATTCACCCCTCCACTTT
CASSRTDFNSPLHF
>TRBD2|TRBV6-1|TRBJ2-1|NA
TGTGCCAGCAGGGACGGGACTAGCGGGAGAGGCAATGAGCAGTTCTTC
CASRDGTSGRGNEQFF